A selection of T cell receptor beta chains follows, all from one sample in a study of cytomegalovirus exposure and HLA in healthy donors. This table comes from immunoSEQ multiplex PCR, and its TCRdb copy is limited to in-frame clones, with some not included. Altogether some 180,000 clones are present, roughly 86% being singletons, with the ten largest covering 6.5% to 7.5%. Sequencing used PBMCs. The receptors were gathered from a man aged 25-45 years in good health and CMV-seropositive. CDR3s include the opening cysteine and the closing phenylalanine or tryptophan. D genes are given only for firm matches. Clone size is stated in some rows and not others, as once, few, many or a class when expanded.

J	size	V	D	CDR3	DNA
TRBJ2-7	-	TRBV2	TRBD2	CASIKAGGTYEQYF	TGTGCCAGCATCAAAGCGGGGGGAACCTACGAGCAGTACTTC
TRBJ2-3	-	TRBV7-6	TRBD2	CASSLAYSGGAGFTSATQYF	TGTGCCAGCAGCTTAGCGTACAGCGGGGGGGCGGGGTTTACGTCGGCTACGCAGTATTTT
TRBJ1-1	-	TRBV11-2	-	CASGRRTEAFF	TGTGCCAGCGGCCGTCGGACTGAAGCTTTCTTT
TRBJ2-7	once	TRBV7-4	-	CASTLPLPLRSGTSYEQYF	TGTGCCAGCACCCTACCACTCCCCCTTAGGAGCGGAACCTCCTACGAGCAGTACTTC
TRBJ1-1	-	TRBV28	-	CASSFRTDTEAFF	TGTGCCAGCAGTTTTCGGACGGACACTGAAGCTTTCTTT
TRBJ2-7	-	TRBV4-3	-	CASSQFLGAYEQYF	TGCGCCAGCAGCCAATTTTTGGGGGCCTACGAGCAGTACTTC
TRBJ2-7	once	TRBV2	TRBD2	CASSVSGRARSGEQYF	TGTGCCAGCAGTGTTAGCGGGAGGGCCCGTAGTGGCGAGCAGTACTTC
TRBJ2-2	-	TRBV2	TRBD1	CASIRTGVTGELFF	TGTGCCAGCATTCGGACAGGGGTCACCGGGGAGCTGTTTTTT
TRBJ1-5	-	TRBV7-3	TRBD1	CASSLLNRGPRVQPQHF	TGTGCCAGCAGCCTCTTAAACAGGGGGCCTCGGGTTCAGCCCCAGCATTTT
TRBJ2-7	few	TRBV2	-	CASSRQHYEQYF	TGTGCCAGCAGTAGGCAGCACTACGAGCAGTACTTC
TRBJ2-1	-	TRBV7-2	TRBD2	CASSLLGTSPNHEQFF	TGTGCCAGCAGCCTACTAGGGACTAGTCCCAATCATGAGCAGTTCTTC
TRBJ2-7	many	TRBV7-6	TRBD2	CASSLRTSGSGGEQYF	TGTGCCAGCAGCTTAAGGACTAGCGGGAGTGGGGGGGAGCAGTACTTC
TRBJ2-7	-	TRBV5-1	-	CASSLGQSYEQYF	TGCGCCAGCAGCTTAGGACAGTCCTACGAGCAGTACTTC
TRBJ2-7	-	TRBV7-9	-	CASSPQDVWEQYF	TGTGCCAGCAGCCCTCAGGACGTTTGGGAGCAGTACTTC
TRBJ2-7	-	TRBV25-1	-	CASSEYREFYEQYF	TGTGCCAGCAGTGAATATAGGGAGTTCTACGAGCAGTACTTC
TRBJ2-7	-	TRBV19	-	CASSIMRDWEEQYF	TGTGCCAGTAGTATAATGAGGGATTGGGAGGAGCAGTACTTC
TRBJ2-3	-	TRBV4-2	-	CASSQDVRTGTDTQYF	TGTGCCAGCAGCCAAGACGTCCGGACGGGGACAGATACGCAGTATTTT
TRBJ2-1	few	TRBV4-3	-	CASSQDWQLNEQFF	TGCGCCAGCAGCCAAGATTGGCAGCTCAATGAGCAGTTCTTC
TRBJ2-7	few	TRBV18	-	CASSPNSGAPGYEQYF	TGTGCCAGCTCACCAAACTCTGGGGCGCCGGGCTACGAGCAGTACTTC
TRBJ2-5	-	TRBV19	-	CASSITLSGLETQYF	TGTGCCAGTAGTATAACCCTGAGCGGGTTGGAGACCCAGTACTTC
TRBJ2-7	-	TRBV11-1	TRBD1	CASSFSGGYEQYF	TGTGCCAGCAGCTTTTCAGGGGGCTACGAGCAGTACTTC
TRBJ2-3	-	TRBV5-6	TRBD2	CASSWGLAERGDTQYF	TGTGCCAGCAGCTGGGGACTAGCGGAGCGCGGGGATACGCAGTATTTT
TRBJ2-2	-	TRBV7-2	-	CASSLARGPNTGELFF	TGTGCCAGCAGCTTAGCCCGGGGGCCGAACACCGGGGAGCTGTTTTTT
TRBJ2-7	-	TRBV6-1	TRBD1	CASRMGQGSYEQYF	TGTGCCAGTCGCATGGGACAGGGGTCCTACGAGCAGTACTTC
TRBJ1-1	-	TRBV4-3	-	CASNAGVNTEAFF	TGCGCCAGCAACGCGGGGGTGAACACTGAAGCTTTCTTT
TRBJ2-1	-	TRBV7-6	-	CASSPKEGGTNEQFF	TGTGCCAGCAGCCCCAAAGAAGGCGGCACCAATGAGCAGTTCTTC
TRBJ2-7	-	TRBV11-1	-	CASSLGVYEQYF	TGTGCCAGCAGCTTGGGGGTCTACGAGCAGTACTTC
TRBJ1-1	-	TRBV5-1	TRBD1	CASSPDRGRRNAFF	TGCGCCAGCAGCCCGGACAGGGGACGGAGGAATGCTTTCTTT
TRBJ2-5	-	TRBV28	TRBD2	CASSFGTSGRVEETQYF	TGTGCCAGCAGTTTTGGGACTAGCGGGAGAGTAGAAGAGACCCAGTACTTC
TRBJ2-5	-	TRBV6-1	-	CASSGGGQKETQYF	TGTGCCAGCAGTGGGGGTGGACAAAAAGAGACCCAGTACTTC
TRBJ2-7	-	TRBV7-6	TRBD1	CASSSLWGQGSEQYF	TGTGCCAGCAGCTCCCTCTGGGGACAGGGAAGCGAGCAGTACTTC
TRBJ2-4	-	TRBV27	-	CASAVRGPEAPGIQYF	TGTGCCAGCGCAGTACGGGGACCTGAGGCACCAGGCATTCAGTACTTC
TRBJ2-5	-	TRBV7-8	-	CASSFPIQETQYF	TGTGCCAGCAGCTTCCCAATCCAAGAGACCCAGTACTTC
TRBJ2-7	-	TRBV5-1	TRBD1	CASSLTGGEVYEQYF	TGCGCCAGCAGCTTGACAGGGGGCGAGGTTTACGAGCAGTACTTC
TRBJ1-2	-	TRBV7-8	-	CASSSGGVERLGYTF	TGTGCCAGCAGCTCCGGGGGAGTTGAGCGTCTGGGCTACACCTTC
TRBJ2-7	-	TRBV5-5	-	CASSLRRDEQYF	TGTGCCAGCAGCTTGCGGAGGGACGAGCAGTACTTC
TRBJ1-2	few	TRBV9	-	CASSETGGGYTF	TGTGCCAGCAGCGAGACCGGAGGAGGCTACACCTTC